The TCR beta chain under discussion was sequenced for a study of TIL therapy for anti-PD-1-resistant metastatic lung cancer. Turning to the study itself: Most patients had lung adenocarcinoma; several tumors were EGFR-mutant, two ALK-rearranged; half smoked currently or formerly.

Study-wide results and caveats: Compared with baseline intratumoral T cells, expanded TIL cultures were more clonal and less diverse (roughly 6% vs 31%).

The time point is: pre-treatment sample, taken before nivolumab and TIL therapy. Most excised metastases sampled were pleural nodules or supraclavicular lymph nodes. Patients were adults with stage 4 NSCLC. Sequencing used immunoSEQ v3. Sequencing depth was some 2 million read pairs for survey level, roughly 5-6.5 million for deep. Repertoires were generated with immunoSEQ multiplex PCR, while TCRdb's copy carries only in-frame clones and drops some. The repertoire holds roughly 10,000 clones, with 50% to 60% as singletons. Trimming took 3 bases from V and 7 from J, leaving 13 bases between them. Per germline, CDR1 MRHNA and CDR2 SNTAGT. CDR3 length: 14 amino acids. The sample holds a few counts of this clone. Its specificity is not known.

This TCR was sampled from a person between 30 and 80 years old with non-small cell lung cancer. Sequenced material: tumor tissue, taken at baseline. The chain combines TRBV6-4 with TRBJ2-1; either TRBD1 or TRBD2 may supply D (5 bases each). As DNA, the CDR3 is TGTGCCAGCAGTGATTATGCAGGGACGAATGAGCAGTTCTTC. It encodes CASSDYAGTNEQFF.